This T cell receptor beta chain is drawn from a study of blood T cell repertoires in COVID-19. Across the study: COVID-19 samples collected from the United States, Italy and Spain covered acute and convalescent phases.

Authors' methods: Amplified reference gene primers provided the basis for estimating nucleated cell counts. Clones were read by immunoSEQ multiplex PCR, and TCRdb kept only the in-frame ones, dropping some. V, J and clone size are those of that table, while D and trimming were read from the DNA. Of about 230,000 clones in the sample, 85% to 90% were seen once. Living in under 30 US areas, the participants were between roughly 18 and 90 years of age. Researchers sorted participants into cohorts using their self-reported clinical history. Trimming pared 4 bases from V and 6 bases from J, leaving 20 bases between. CDR3 length: 16 residues. CDR1 and CDR2 from the germline V gene are SNHLY and FYNNEI.

The sequence was obtained from a woman in her thirties with acute COVID-19. The rearrangement joins TRBV2 to TRBJ2-3; D possibly corresponds to TRBD2 (6 bases). The sample consisted of PBMCs or T cells enriched from blood (not recorded which). The CDR3 protein is CASSGPRGGAADTQYF. The CDR3 DNA sequence: TGTGCCAGCAGTGGTCCCCGGGGCGGGGCTGCGGATACGCAGTATTTT.